Listed here is a single TCR beta chain. It was genomic DNA that served as the template for profiling TCR beta VDJ and CDR3. TCRdb used MiXCR to reprocess the reads, holding one entry per CDR3 protein. The data show 150,000 to 200,000 distinct CDR3 sequences, more than 40% seen once. These data come from a study of CD8+CD57+ T cells in acquired aplastic anemia. Study at large: The sorted CD4+ and CD8+ cells yielded an average approximately 3.2 ug of DNA.

Individuals selected for sequencing had exhibited CD8+CD57+ cell expansion on flow cytometry. At blood sampling, none of the patients had yet received therapy. The germline gives CDR1 SGDLS, CDR2 YYNGEE. V gave up 4 bases and J gave up 2 bases; unmatched junction bases: 9. This CDR3 has 17 residues. The specimen was sorted CD4+, CD8+, or CD8+CD57+ T cells (not recorded which) from PBMCs. V and J are TRBV9 and TRBJ2-1; 10 bases are a match to TRBD2. The TCR sequence derives from a human donor with aplastic anemia. The CDR3 DNA is TGTGCCAGCAGCCAGAGACTAGCGGGTAATCCCTACAATGAGCAGTTCTTC. Its protein product is CASSQRLAGNPYNEQFF.